One T cell receptor beta chain is described in this entry. The antigen is undetermined. This sample is drawn from a study of CD8 T cells in Susac syndrome. Study-wide points: The authors acknowledged that their TCR sequencing and HLA analysis involved a relatively small number of individuals.

Reverse transcription used roughly 0.5 to 1 ug RNA and random hexamers. The TCR beta CDR3 was amplified by immunoSEQ multiplex PCR across 54 Vbeta, 13 Jbeta. TCRdb processed the immunoSEQ multiplex PCR reads anew with MiXCR; each CDR3 protein has one entry. Altogether 300,000 to 350,000 distinct CDR3 sequences are present, 90% to 95% being singletons, with the ten largest covering 0.065%. The CDR3 extends over 16 amino acids. Germline CDR1 is SGHNT and CDR2 is YENEEA. V lost 3 bases and J lost 4; bases outside the gene matches: 5. The specimen sequenced was CD4+ T cells from PBMCs. The sequence came from a human donor with multiple sclerosis. The rearrangement links TRBV11-3 to TRBJ2-2; 10 positions agree with TRBD2. The CDR3 DNA reads TGTGCCAGCAGCTTGAGCGGGGGGGCCGGCACCGGGGAGCTGTTTTTT. It encodes CASSLSGGAGTGELFF.